This T cell receptor beta chain was sequenced in a study of OX40 agonist ivuxolimab in advanced cancers. On this clone itself: Its antigen is unknown.

The CDR3 contains 18 residues. Trimming took 2 bases from V and 6 from J; bases not matched to a gene: 14. In germline, CDR1 is MDHEN, CDR2 SYDVKM. Study outcomes and limitations: Circulating CD4+ and CD8+ T cells showed clonal expansion by week 6 at 0.1 to 3.0 mg/kg. CD8+ T cells showed, on average, more clonal expansion than CD4+ cells.

Produced via immunoSEQ multiplex PCR; TCRdb's table is partial and in-frame only. The data show about 82,000 clones, roughly 90% seen once. The TCR was taken from an adult with an advanced solid tumor such as melanoma, head and neck, liver or kidney cancer. This chain joins TRBV28 and TRBJ1-2, with 11 bases identical to TRBD1. The material sequenced was CD4+ or CD8+ T cells sorted from blood, taken in a trial of the OX40 agonist ivuxolimab. The CDR3 DNA follows: TGTGCCAGCAGTTTAAACCCCGGTGGACAGGGGGCCGGGAATGGCTACACCTTC. Its translation: CASSLNPGGQGAGNGYTF.